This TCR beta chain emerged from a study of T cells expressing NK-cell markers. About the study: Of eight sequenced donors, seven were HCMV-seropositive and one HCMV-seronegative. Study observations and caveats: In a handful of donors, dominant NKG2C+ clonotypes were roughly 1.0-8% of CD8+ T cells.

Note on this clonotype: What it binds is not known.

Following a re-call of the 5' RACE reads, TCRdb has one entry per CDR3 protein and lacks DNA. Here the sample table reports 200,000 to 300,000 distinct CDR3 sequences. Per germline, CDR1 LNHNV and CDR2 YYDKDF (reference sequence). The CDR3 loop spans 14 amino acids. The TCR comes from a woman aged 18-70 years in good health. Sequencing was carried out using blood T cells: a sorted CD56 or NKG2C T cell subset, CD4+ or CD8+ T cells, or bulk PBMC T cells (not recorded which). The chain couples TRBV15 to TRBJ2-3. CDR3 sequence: CATSRTASTDTQYF.